These 30 T cell receptor beta chains came from one sample sequenced in a study of technical replicates of blood from four donors. The data were produced by immunoSEQ multiplex PCR, yet TCRdb's version contains in-frame clones alone and is incomplete. This table holds around 83,000 clones, around 94% found once. The sample consisted of T cells isolated from PBMCs. These receptors came from a human donor in good health.

This clone was seen only a few times. The genes are TRBV12-5 and TRBJ2-7; 7 bases map to TRBD1. The germline V gene encodes CDR1 LGHNT and CDR2 FRNRAP. Trimming cost V 9 bases and J 3 bases; bases outside gene matches: 11. CDR3 length equals 14 residues. Here the CDR3 DNA reads TGTGCTAGCGAGACACGAGGGGGCCTCTACGAGCAGTACTTC. Encoded protein: CASETRGGLYEQYF.

The chain employs TRBV4-2 and TRBJ2-7; the D is unclear. CDR3 length equals 14 residues. The germline gives CDR1 LGHNA, CDR2 YNFKEQ. V lost 0 bases and J 3 bases, leaving 9 bases between the germline ends. CDR3 residues: CASSQDRVGYEQYF. The CDR3 coding sequence is TGTGCCAGCAGCCAAGATCGGGTGGGCTACGAGCAGTACTTC.

The CDR3 protein is CASSQPLAGGPQFF. The CDR3 DNA reads as TGTGCCAGCAGCCAGCCCCTAGCGGGAGGACCACAGTTCTTC. The rearrangement uses TRBV4-2 and TRBJ2-1; TRBD2 aligns across 11 bases. Unmatched junction bases numbered 8, after V lost 3 bases and J lost 13 bases. This CDR3 is built from 14 residues. Germline V gene data show CDR1 as LGHNA and CDR2 as YNFKEQ.

This chain connects TRBV7-8 to TRBJ2-1, with D possibly being TRBD2 (5 bases). With 2 bases removed from V and 3 bases from J, the gap between germline ends came to 14 bases. Germline values: CDR1 SGHVS, CDR2 FQNEAQ. CDR3 length equals 16 residues. The CDR3 bases are TGTGCCAGCAGCTTATACCTCGGGGTCCACTACAATGAGCAGTTCTTC. Its translation: CASSLYLGVHYNEQFF.

The chain combines TRBV21-1 with TRBJ2-1; the D segment call TRBD2 is taken from the table without a DNA check. TRBV21-1 is shown as a pseudogene. There are 13 residues in the CDR3. CDR3 sequence: CASSKKEGSEQFF. CDR3 in DNA: TGTGCCAGCAGCAAAAAGGAAGGGAGCGAGCAGTTCTTC.

CDR3 coding DNA: TGTGCCTGGAGTGTTACACCTTTGAACACTGAAGCTTTCTTT. Amino acid sequence: CAWSVTPLNTEAFF. This rearrangement joins TRBV30 to TRBJ1-1; D is unclear. This CDR3 has 14 amino acids. Between the trimmed V and J ends, which lost 0 bases and 0 bases, there was a span of 8 bases. CDR1 GTSNPN and CDR2 SVGIG come from the germline V gene (reference sequence).

This clone has just a few counts. J is TRBJ1-1 and V is TRBV7-4; D remains unclear. Trimming took off 5 bases at V and 4 bases at J, with 14 bases between the two ends. This CDR3 has 14 amino acids. Germline-derived CDR1 and CDR2 are SGHVT and SQSDAQ. The chain's CDR3 is CASSPCGASTEAFF. The CDR3 coding sequence is TGTGCCAGCAGCCCCTGCGGAGCGAGCACTGAAGCTTTCTTT.

J is TRBJ1-4 and V is TRBV4-2; a weak D match, TRBD1 (5 bases). This CDR3 has 14 amino acids. V gave up 1 base and J gave up 7 bases, with 10 bases separating them. CDR1 is LGHNA and CDR2 is YNFKEQ in the germline V gene. CDR3 DNA sequence: TGTGCCAGCAGCCAAGGGCAGGGAGGTGAAAAACTGTTTTTT. Amino acids: CASSQGQGGEKLFF.

The rearrangement links TRBV7-9 to TRBJ1-1; perhaps TRBD1 as D (5 bases). This CDR3 region has 17 residues. V dropped 6 bases and J dropped 2 bases, with 22 bases sitting between them. Germline CDR1 and CDR2: SEHNR and FQNEAQ (reference sequence). Here the CDR3 DNA reads TGTGCCAGCAGTTTTTCCATCATTCAGGGCGCCAACACTGAAGCTTTCTTT. Translation gives CASSFSIIQGANTEAFF.

The V and J genes are TRBV9 and TRBJ1-6; D possibly corresponds to TRBD1 (5 bases). In germline, CDR1 is SGDLS, CDR2 YYNGEE. Deletions cut 2 bases from V and 8 bases from J, with 8 bases between. CDR3 size: 13 residues. The CDR3 loop reads CASSVGRDSPLHF. In DNA form, the CDR3 reads TGTGCCAGCAGCGTTGGCAGGGATTCACCCCTCCACTTT.

The chain is built from TRBV4-1 and TRBJ2-7, with D hard to call. This CDR3 is 16 amino acids long. Germline V gene lookup returns CDR1 MGHRA and CDR2 YSYEKL. Trimming stripped 1 base from V and 2 bases from J, with 15 bases between. CDR3 loop: CASSQVAGLDTYEQYF. The CDR3 DNA reads TGCGCCAGCAGCCAAGTAGCCGGTTTGGATACCTACGAGCAGTACTTC.

The chain has TRBV5-1 and TRBJ2-1; D not resolved. The CDR3 is 14 residues long. Trimming took off 1 base at V and 3 bases at J, with 8 bases between the two ends. Germline V lookup: CDR1 SGHRS, CDR2 YFSETQ. In DNA form, the CDR3 reads TGCGCCAGCAGCTTGCCCCTTAACTACAATGAGCAGTTCTTC. Encoded protein: CASSLPLNYNEQFF.

The chain combines TRBV28 with TRBJ2-7; tentative D call: TRBD2 (6 bases). Trimming stripped 4 bases from V and 5 bases from J, with 18 bases between. CDR3 length equals 15 residues. Germline values: CDR1 MDHEN, CDR2 SYDVKM. CDR3 nucleotides: TGTGCCAGCAGTTCCCGGCGGGAAGGAGTCCACGAGCAGTACTTC. It yields the protein CASSSRREGVHEQYF. Based on the CDR3 plus reference TRBV28 and TRBJ2-7, the full variable domain is DVKVTQSSRYLVKRTGEKVFLECVQDMDHENMFWYRQDPGLGLRLIYFSYDVKMKEKGDIPEGYSVSREKKERFSLILESASTNQTSMYLCASSSRREGVHEQYFGPGTRLTVT.

The gene calls are TRBV12-1 and TRBJ2-7; TRBD2, the D gene given by the table, was not confirmed from the DNA. TRBV12-1 is marked as a pseudogene. CDR3 length equals 14 residues. The CDR3 loop reads CASTSGTGSYEQYF. CDR3 nucleotides: TGTGCCAGCACCTCGGGGACTGGCTCCTACGAGCAGTACTTC.

The chain joins TRBV7-9 to TRBJ1-2; tentatively, D is TRBD1 (6 bases). This CDR3 is built from 13 residues. The V end was cut by 6 bases, the J end by 2 bases, with 10 bases between. Germline CDR1 SEHNR, CDR2 FQNEAQ (reference sequence). CDR3 sequence (DNA): TGTGCCAGCAGGGGACAAGCAAACTATGGCTACACCTTC. This translates into CASRGQANYGYTF.

The chain couples TRBV28 to TRBJ2-7, with TRBD1 identical over 8 bases. The CDR3 extends over 16 amino acids. V lost 6 bases, J lost 3 bases, and 13 bases stayed unmatched. CDR1 MDHEN and CDR2 SYDVKM come from the germline V gene. This chain's CDR3 is CASSTRTGIGIYEQYF. CDR3 in DNA: TGTGCCAGCAGCACGAGGACAGGGATTGGTATCTACGAGCAGTACTTC. The variable domain in full, with the rest retrieved from reference TRBV28 and TRBJ2-7, is DVKVTQSSRYLVKRTGEKVFLECVQDMDHENMFWYRQDPGLGLRLIYFSYDVKMKEKGDIPEGYSVSREKKERFSLILESASTNQTSMYLCASSTRTGIGIYEQYFGPGTRLTVT.

This clone was counted only a few times. This rearrangement joins TRBV7-2 to TRBJ1-1; D is ambiguous. From germline, CDR1 is SGHTA and CDR2 FQGNSA. V lost 5 bases and J 3 bases, leaving 10 bases between the germline ends. This CDR3 has 13 residues. The CDR3 loop reads CASSQQLYTEAFF. CDR3 sequence (DNA): TGTGCCAGCAGCCAACAGCTATACACTGAAGCTTTCTTT.

This chain joins TRBV7-6 and TRBJ2-2; a possible D gene is TRBD1 (6 bases). Germline values: CDR1 SGHVS, CDR2 FNYEAQ. The CDR3 loop spans 16 amino acids. The V end lost 8 bases, the J end lost 2 bases, and 18 bases lay between the germline ends. CDR3 DNA sequence: TGTGCCAGCGCAACAAACCTACAGGGAAACACCGGGGAGCTGTTTTTT. Protein product: CASATNLQGNTGELFF.

The V and J genes are TRBV14 and TRBJ1-6, with D perhaps TRBD1 (6 bases). Trimming cost V 1 base and J 11 bases, with 15 bases left between them. The CDR3 extends over 15 amino acids. Germline V gives CDR1 SGHDN, CDR2 FVKESK. The CDR3 is CASSQAWGRSAPLHF. DNA for the CDR3: TGTGCCAGCAGCCAAGCATGGGGGCGCAGCGCACCCCTCCACTTT.

This sequence joins TRBV2 and TRBJ2-7; D uncertain. This CDR3 comprises 11 residues. The V and J ends lost 5 bases and 1 base respectively, with 3 bases between them. Germline V gene sequence: CDR1 SNHLY, CDR2 FYNNEI. Here the CDR3 DNA reads TGTGCCAGCAGTTCTTCCTACGAGCAGTACTTC. This encodes CASSSSYEQYF. Combining the CDR3 with reference TRBV2 and TRBJ2-7 gives the whole variable domain EPEVTQTPSHQVTQMGQEVILRCVPISNHLYFYWYRQILGQKVEFLVSFYNNEISEKSEIFDDQFSVERPDGSNFTLKIRSTKLEDSAMYFCASSSSYEQYFGPGTRLTVT.

This chain's CDR3 is CASSPSGGGGGHISYEQYF. CDR3 DNA: TGTGCCAGCAGCCCTAGTGGGGGCGGGGGCGGACACATATCCTACGAGCAGTACTTC. The chain recombines TRBV7-9 with TRBJ2-7; the D gene is possibly TRBD2 (7 bases). The germline CDR1 and CDR2 sequences are SEHNR and FQNEAQ (reference sequence). V lost 5 bases to trimming and J lost 1 base, with 27 bases between them. The CDR3 spans 19 residues.

V is TRBV13 and J is TRBJ1-2, with a weak D call TRBD1 (6 bases). Germline CDR1 PRHDT, CDR2 FYEKMQ (reference sequence). Trimming removed 0 bases from V and 4 bases from J, with 12 bases in between. CDR3 length: 15 amino acids. CDR3: CASSLGGGRSYGYTF. Written as DNA, the CDR3 is TGTGCCAGCAGCTTAGGCGGGGGGCGCTCCTATGGCTACACCTTC.

The chain combines TRBV21-1 with TRBJ2-1; the table's D gene call, TRBD2, was not cross checked with the DNA. TRBV21-1 is reported as a pseudogene. The CDR3 runs 15 residues. The CDR3 here is CARGLAGGRMGEQFF. CDR3 bases: TGTGCCAGGGGACTAGCGGGAGGGAGAATGGGTGAGCAGTTCTTC.

This clone was counted once. V usage is TRBV6-6 and J usage is TRBJ2-1; no definite D call. There are 11 residues in the CDR3. Germline CDR1 reads MNHNY; CDR2 reads SVGAGI (reference sequence). Trimming cost V 6 bases and J 10 bases, with 10 bases left between them. CDR3 sequence reads: CASSPYGEQFF. The CDR3 DNA reads as TGTGCCAGCAGCCCTTATGGCGAGCAGTTCTTC.

This chain uses TRBV6-5 with TRBJ1-1, with D possibly matching TRBD1 (5 bases). The CDR3 covers 14 residues. V gave up 7 bases and J gave up 1 base, with 13 bases separating them. Germline CDR1 reads MNHEY; CDR2 reads SVGAGI. CDR3 residues: CASIAGTSNTEAFF. The CDR3 bases are TGTGCCAGCATTGCCGGGACTTCGAACACTGAAGCTTTCTTT.

The rearrangement joins TRBV5-5 to TRBJ1-5, with 8 bases fitting TRBD1. Germline assignment: CDR1 SGHKS and CDR2 YYEKEE (reference sequence). CDR3 length: 15 amino acids. V lost 3 bases and J lost 3; bases outside the gene matches: 5. CDR3 in DNA: TGTGCCAGCAGCTCCTTGACAGGGGACAATCAGCCCCAGCATTTT. Translating gives CASSSLTGDNQPQHF. Full variable domain (outside the CDR3, taken from reference TRBV5-5 and TRBJ1-5): DAGVTQSPTHLIKTRGQQVTLRCSPISGHKSVSWYQQVLGQGPQFIFQYYEKEERGRGNFPDRFSARQFPNYSSELNVNALLLGDSALYLCASSSLTGDNQPQHFGDGTRLSIL.

The chain employs TRBV7-6 and TRBJ2-7; 11 nucleotides line up with TRBD1. Per the germline V gene, CDR1 is SGHVS and CDR2 is FNYEAQ. The ends lost 4 bases at V and 4 bases at J; junction bases unmatched: 3. CDR3 length: 14 amino acids. The CDR3 loop reads CASSSGQGGYEQYF. In DNA, the CDR3 is TGTGCCAGCAGCTCGGGACAGGGGGGATACGAGCAGTACTTC.

The rearrangement joins TRBV9 to TRBJ1-3; D unclear. V was cut by 0 bases and J by 0 bases, with 4 bases left in between. There are 14 residues in the CDR3. The germline V gene has CDR1 SGDLS and CDR2 YYNGEE. This CDR3 reads CASSVASSGNTIYF. As DNA, the CDR3 is TGTGCCAGCAGCGTAGCGAGCTCTGGAAACACCATATATTTT.

The chain uses TRBV5-1 and TRBJ2-7, with TRBD1 identical over 7 bases. CDR3 length equals 13 residues. V trimming: 0 bases; J trimming: 4 bases; junction bases outside the gene matches: 1. The germline CDR1 and CDR2 sequences are SGHRS and YFSETQ. For the CDR3, the DNA is TGCGCCAGCAGCTTGGAACAGGGGTACGAGCAGTACTTC. It is translated as CASSLEQGYEQYF.

The chain recombines TRBV19 with TRBJ2-2; a weak D match, TRBD1 (5 bases). Germline V lookup: CDR1 LNHDA, CDR2 SQIVND (reference sequence). Trimming left V 3 bases short and J 3 bases short, with 8 bases between. This CDR3 has 14 residues. The CDR3 is CASSMSGYTGELFF. The DNA for the CDR3 is TGTGCCAGTAGTATGTCAGGGTACACCGGGGAGCTGTTTTTT.